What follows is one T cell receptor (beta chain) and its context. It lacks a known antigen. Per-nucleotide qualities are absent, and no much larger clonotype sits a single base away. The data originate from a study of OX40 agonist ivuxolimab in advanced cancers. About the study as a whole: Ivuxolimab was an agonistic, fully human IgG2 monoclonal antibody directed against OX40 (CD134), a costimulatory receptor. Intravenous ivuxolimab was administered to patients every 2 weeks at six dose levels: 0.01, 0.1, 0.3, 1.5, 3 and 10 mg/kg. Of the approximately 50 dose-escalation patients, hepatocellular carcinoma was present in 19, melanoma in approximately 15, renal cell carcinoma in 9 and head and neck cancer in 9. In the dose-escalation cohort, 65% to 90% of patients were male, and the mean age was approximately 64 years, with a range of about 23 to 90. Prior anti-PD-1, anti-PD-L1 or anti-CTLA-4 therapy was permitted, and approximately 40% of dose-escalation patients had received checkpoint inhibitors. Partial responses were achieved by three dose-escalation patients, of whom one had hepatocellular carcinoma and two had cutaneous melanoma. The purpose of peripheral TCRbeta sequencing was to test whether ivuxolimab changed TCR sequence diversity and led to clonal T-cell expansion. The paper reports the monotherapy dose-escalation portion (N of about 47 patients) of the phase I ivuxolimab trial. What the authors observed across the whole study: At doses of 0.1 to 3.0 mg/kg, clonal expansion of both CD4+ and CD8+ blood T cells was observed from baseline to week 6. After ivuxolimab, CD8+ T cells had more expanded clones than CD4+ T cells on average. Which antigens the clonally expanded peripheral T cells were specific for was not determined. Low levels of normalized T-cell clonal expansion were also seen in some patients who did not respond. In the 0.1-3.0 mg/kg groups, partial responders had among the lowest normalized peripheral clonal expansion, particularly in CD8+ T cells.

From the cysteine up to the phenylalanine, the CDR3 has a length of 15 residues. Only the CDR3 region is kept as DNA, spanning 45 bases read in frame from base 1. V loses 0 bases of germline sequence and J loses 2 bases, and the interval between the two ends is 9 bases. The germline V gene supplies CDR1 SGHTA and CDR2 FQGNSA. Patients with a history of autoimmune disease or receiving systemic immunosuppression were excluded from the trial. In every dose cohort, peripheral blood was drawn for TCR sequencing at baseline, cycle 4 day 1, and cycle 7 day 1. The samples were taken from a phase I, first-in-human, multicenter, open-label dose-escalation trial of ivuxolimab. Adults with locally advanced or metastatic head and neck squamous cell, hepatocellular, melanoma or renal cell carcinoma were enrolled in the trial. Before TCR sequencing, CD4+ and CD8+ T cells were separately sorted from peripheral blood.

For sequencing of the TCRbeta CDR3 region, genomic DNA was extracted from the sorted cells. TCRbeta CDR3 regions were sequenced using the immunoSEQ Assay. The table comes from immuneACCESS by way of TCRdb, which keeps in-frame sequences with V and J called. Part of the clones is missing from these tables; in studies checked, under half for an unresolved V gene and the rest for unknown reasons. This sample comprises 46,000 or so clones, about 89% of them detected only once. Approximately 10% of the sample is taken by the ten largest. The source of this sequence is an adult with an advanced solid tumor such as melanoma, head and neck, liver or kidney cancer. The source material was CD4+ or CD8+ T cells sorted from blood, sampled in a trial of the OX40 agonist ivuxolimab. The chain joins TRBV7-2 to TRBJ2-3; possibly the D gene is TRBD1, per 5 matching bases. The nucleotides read TGTGCCAGCAGCTTAGCCGACAGACCCACAGATACGCAGTATTTT. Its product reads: CASSLADRPTDTQYF.